The next 21 T cell receptor beta chains were all read from a single sample in a study of chemoradiotherapy in HPV16-positive cancers. Clones were sequenced by immunoSEQ multiplex PCR, and TCRdb holds only the in-frame ones, with some missing. This table has around 2,800 clones, under 90% appearing once. The input for sequencing was tumor tissue, taken from a patient who underwent chemoradiotherapy. These TCRs come from a human donor with HPV-associated anogenital cancer.

This chain connects TRBV19 to TRBJ1-1; D gene uncertain. Trimming took 5 bases from V and 3 from J, leaving 10 bases between them. CDR1 LNHDA and CDR2 SQIVND come from the germline V gene (reference sequence). The CDR3 loop spans 13 amino acids. The CDR3 DNA sequence: TGTGCCAGTAGTTCGGGTACGTACACTGAAGCTTTCTTT. Protein sequence: CASSSGTYTEAFF.

The chain carries TRBV4-2 and TRBJ2-3; a possible D gene is TRBD2 (5 bases). The CDR3 is made up of 15 amino acids. The V end was cut by 0 bases, the J end by 3 bases, with 10 bases between. Germline V CDR1 and CDR2: LGHNA, YNFKEQ. CDR3 protein: CASSQDREPTDTQYF. As DNA, the CDR3 is TGTGCCAGCAGCCAAGATCGGGAACCTACAGATACGCAGTATTTT.

The V call is TRBV7-9, the J call TRBJ2-1, with 14 bases fitting TRBD2. Germline V lookup: CDR1 SEHNR, CDR2 FQNEAQ (reference sequence). The V and J ends lost 5 bases and 6 bases, in that order; junction bases with no gene match: 12. This CDR3 is built from 18 residues. Written as DNA, the CDR3 is TGTGCCAGCAGCATATTGGAGACCGGGACTAGCGGGGGCAATGAGCAGTTCTTC. Encoded protein: CASSILETGTSGGNEQFF.

The chain has TRBV30 and TRBJ2-1, with TRBD1 as a possible D gene (6 bases). The CDR3 sequence is 12 residues long. Trimming removed 0 bases from V and 7 bases from J, with 7 bases in between. CDR1 is GTSNPN, CDR2 SVGIG, per germline (reference sequence). CDR3 sequence (DNA): TGTGCCTGGAGTGTAAGGGGGAATGAGCAGTTCTTC. Protein sequence: CAWSVRGNEQFF. The full variable domain, its missing parts supplied by reference TRBV30 and TRBJ2-1, is SQTIHQWPATLVQPVGSPLSLECTVEGTSNPNLYWYRQAAGRGLQLLFYSVGIGQISSEVPQNLSASRPQDRQFILSSKKLLLSDSGFYLCAWSVRGNEQFFGPGTRLTVL.

The chain carries TRBV7-9 and TRBJ2-3; D unresolved. Trimming removed 1 base from V and 2 bases from J, with 4 bases in between. Germline loops: CDR1 SEHNR, CDR2 FQNEAQ (reference sequence). CDR3 length: 13 residues. The CDR3 sequence is CASSLGYTDTQYF. In nucleotides, the CDR3 is TGTGCCAGCAGCTTAGGGTACACAGATACGCAGTATTTT.

The chain is built from TRBV4-1 and TRBJ2-5; 9 nucleotides match TRBD1. Germline V gene sequence: CDR1 MGHRA, CDR2 YSYEKL. There are 16 residues in the CDR3. J was trimmed by 4 bases and V by 1 base; bases with no gene match: 7. CDR3 amino acids: CASSQGGTGIRETQYF. CDR3 nucleotide sequence: TGCGCCAGCAGCCAAGGAGGGACAGGGATAAGAGAGACCCAGTACTTC.

The chain is built from TRBV6-1 and TRBJ2-7; D tentatively reads TRBD1 or TRBD2 (6 bases each). V was clipped by 3 bases and J by 4 bases, with 16 bases between them. The CDR3 runs to 15 residues. CDR1 MNHNS and CDR2 SASEGT come from the germline V gene. The CDR3 nucleotides read TGTGCCAGCAGTGACCTGACAGGAGGGGGTTACGAGCAGTACTTC. Amino acids: CASSDLTGGGYEQYF.

The genes are TRBV11-2 and TRBJ2-1, with D possibly matching TRBD2 (6 bases). Trimming removed 5 bases from V and 5 bases from J, with 13 bases in between. CDR1 is SGHAT and CDR2 is FQNNGV in the germline V gene. The CDR3 has 14 residues. CDR3 nucleotides: TGTGCCAGCAGCGGATGGGACTCGAACAATGAGCAGTTCTTC. Translating gives CASSGWDSNNEQFF.

The chain links TRBV7-9 to TRBJ2-2; D is perhaps TRBD1 or TRBD2 (5 bases each). The CDR3 contains 18 residues. Germline V gene lookup returns CDR1 SEHNR and CDR2 FQNEAQ (reference sequence). V was clipped by 3 bases and J by 4 bases, with 21 bases between them. The CDR3 here is CASSFTNGAQVVTGELFF. The DNA of the CDR3 is TGTGCCAGCAGCTTTACGAACGGGGCGCAGGTCGTCACCGGGGAGCTGTTTTTT.

This clone was counted a single time. The gene calls are TRBV20-1 and TRBJ2-5; D remains ambiguous. The CDR3 is 11 residues long. V gave up 1 base and J gave up 4 bases, with 4 bases separating them. CDR1 DFQATT and CDR2 SNEGSKA come from the germline V gene (reference sequence). In nucleotides, the CDR3 is TGCAGTGCTAGAGCTGGAGAGACCCAGTACTTC. Translated: CSARAGETQYF.

This rearrangement joins TRBV11-2 to TRBJ2-2; D not resolved. Germline V gene sequence: CDR1 SGHAT, CDR2 FQNNGV. V gave up 4 bases and J gave up 4 bases, with 7 bases separating them. There are 13 residues in the CDR3. The CDR3 region has the DNA TGTGCCAGCAGCTCTCGACTCACCGGGGAGCTGTTTTTT. Residues: CASSSRLTGELFF.

The gene calls are TRBV29-1 and TRBJ2-1; 7 bases are a match to TRBD2. Germline loops: CDR1 SQVTM, CDR2 ANQGSEA. The CDR3 is 15 amino acids. Trimming at V came to 3 bases and at J to 6 bases, leaving 11 bases not matched to a gene. The chain's CDR3 is CSVESTRGVGNEQFF. CDR3 coding DNA: TGCAGCGTTGAGAGCACCCGGGGGGTGGGCAATGAGCAGTTCTTC.

This chain joins TRBV5-1 and TRBJ1-1; 8 bases align to TRBD1. Germline lookup yields CDR1 SGHRS and CDR2 YFSETQ. V dropped 3 bases and J dropped 2; count of bases not matched to a gene: 3. The CDR3 contains 14 residues. CDR3 sequence: CASSSTGANTEAFF. DNA of the CDR3: TGCGCCAGCAGCTCGACAGGGGCTAACACTGAAGCTTTCTTT.

The rearrangement uses TRBV7-6 and TRBJ2-5, with D perhaps assigned TRBD1 or TRBD2 (6 bases each). Germline V gene lookup returns CDR1 SGHVS and CDR2 FNYEAQ. The CDR3 spans 12 residues. The V end lost 5 bases, the J end lost 7 bases, and 11 bases lay between the germline ends. This CDR3 reads CASSPGGGTQYF. In DNA, the CDR3 is TGTGCCAGCAGCCCCGGAGGGGGGACCCAGTACTTC.

V and J are TRBV5-1 and TRBJ2-7, with 11 bases lining up with TRBD2. Looked up from germline, CDR1 is SGHRS and CDR2 is YFSETQ. The CDR3 has 19 amino acids. Trimming took 1 base from V and 4 from J; bases not matched to a gene: 16. CDR3 in amino acids: CASSLLPRLGLAESYEQYF. The CDR3 nucleotides are TGCGCCAGCAGCTTGCTTCCCCGTTTGGGACTAGCGGAAAGTTACGAGCAGTACTTC.

The CDR3, as DNA: TGTGCCAGCAGCGTCGGCGGGGGGCAGATAGATACGCAGTATTTT. Protein: CASSVGGGQIDTQYF. The V call is TRBV9, the J call TRBJ2-3, with 8 bases aligning to TRBD2. The ends lost 2 bases at V and 5 bases at J; junction bases unmatched: 7. From germline, CDR1 is SGDLS and CDR2 YYNGEE. The CDR3 runs to 15 residues.

This chain links TRBV18 with TRBJ2-5; D is undetermined. The CDR3 has 11 amino acids. V dropped 5 bases and J dropped 1 base, with 2 bases sitting between them. Germline assignment: CDR1 KGHSH and CDR2 LQKENI. In nucleotides, the CDR3 is TGTGCCAGCTCAAGCCAAGAGACCCAGTACTTC. Translating gives CASSSQETQYF.

The rearrangement joins TRBV7-8 to TRBJ2-1; weak D call: TRBD2 (6 bases). Germline V gene sequence: CDR1 SGHVS, CDR2 FQNEAQ. This CDR3 has 16 residues. Deletions cut 6 bases from V and 7 bases from J, with 22 bases between. The CDR3 DNA is TGTGCCAGCAGAAATACCCGCGGGGCGGTTACAAATGAGCAGTTCTTC. Translation gives CASRNTRGAVTNEQFF.

In this sample, this clone turned up a few times. The chain has TRBV6-6 and TRBJ1-3, with 8 bases identical to TRBD1. Germline CDR1 and CDR2: MNHNY and SVGAGI (reference sequence). The CDR3 sequence is 13 residues long. Germline trimming cut 6 bases from V and 4 bases from J; bases unmatched to any gene: 2. CDR3 nucleotides: TGTGCCAGCAGCCGGGACAGGGGAAACACCATATATTTT. Its translation: CASSRDRGNTIYF.

This clone was seen once. This chain uses TRBV7-9 with TRBJ2-3, with 8 bases that match TRBD2. Germline trimming cut 5 bases from V and 1 base from J; bases unmatched to any gene: 2. This CDR3 region has 14 residues. Germline assignment: CDR1 SEHNR and CDR2 FQNEAQ (reference sequence). The CDR3: CASSVSGGTDTQYF. CDR3 nucleotides: TGTGCCAGCAGCGTTAGCGGGGGCACAGATACGCAGTATTTT.

The chain uses TRBV7-9 and TRBJ1-2; D unclear. The germline gives CDR1 SEHNR, CDR2 FQNEAQ (reference sequence). The CDR3 has 12 amino acids. V lost 7 bases and J 8 bases, leaving 14 bases between the germline ends. This CDR3 reads CASTLTSGGYTF. The CDR3 nucleotides are TGTGCCAGCACTTTAACCTCTGGAGGCTACACCTTC.